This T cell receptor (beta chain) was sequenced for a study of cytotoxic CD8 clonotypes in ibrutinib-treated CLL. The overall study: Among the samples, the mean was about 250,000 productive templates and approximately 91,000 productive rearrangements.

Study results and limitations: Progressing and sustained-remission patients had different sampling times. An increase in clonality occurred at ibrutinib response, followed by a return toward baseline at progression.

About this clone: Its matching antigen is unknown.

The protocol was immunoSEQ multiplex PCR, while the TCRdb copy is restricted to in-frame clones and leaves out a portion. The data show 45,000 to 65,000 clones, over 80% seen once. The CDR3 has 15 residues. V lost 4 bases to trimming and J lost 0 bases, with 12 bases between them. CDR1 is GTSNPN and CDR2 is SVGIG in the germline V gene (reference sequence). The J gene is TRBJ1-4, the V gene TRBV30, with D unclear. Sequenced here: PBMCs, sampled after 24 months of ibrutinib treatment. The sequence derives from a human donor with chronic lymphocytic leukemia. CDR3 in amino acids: CAWKNHPATNEKLFF. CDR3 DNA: TGTGCCTGGAAGAATCACCCGGCAACTAATGAAAAACTGTTTTTT.